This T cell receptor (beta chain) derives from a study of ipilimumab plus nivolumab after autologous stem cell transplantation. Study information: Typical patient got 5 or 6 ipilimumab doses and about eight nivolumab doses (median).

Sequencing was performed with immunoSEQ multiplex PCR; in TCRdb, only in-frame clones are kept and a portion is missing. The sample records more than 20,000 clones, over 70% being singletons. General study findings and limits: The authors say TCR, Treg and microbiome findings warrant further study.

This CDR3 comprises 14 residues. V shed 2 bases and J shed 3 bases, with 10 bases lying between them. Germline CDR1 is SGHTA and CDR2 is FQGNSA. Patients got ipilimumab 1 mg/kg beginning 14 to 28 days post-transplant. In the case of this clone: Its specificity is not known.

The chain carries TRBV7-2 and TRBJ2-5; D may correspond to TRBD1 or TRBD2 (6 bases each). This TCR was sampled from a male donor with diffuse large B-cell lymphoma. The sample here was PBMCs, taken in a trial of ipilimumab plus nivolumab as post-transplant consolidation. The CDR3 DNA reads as TGTGCCAGCAGCTTATACGGGGGCGAAGAGACCCAGTACTTC. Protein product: CASSLYGGEETQYF.